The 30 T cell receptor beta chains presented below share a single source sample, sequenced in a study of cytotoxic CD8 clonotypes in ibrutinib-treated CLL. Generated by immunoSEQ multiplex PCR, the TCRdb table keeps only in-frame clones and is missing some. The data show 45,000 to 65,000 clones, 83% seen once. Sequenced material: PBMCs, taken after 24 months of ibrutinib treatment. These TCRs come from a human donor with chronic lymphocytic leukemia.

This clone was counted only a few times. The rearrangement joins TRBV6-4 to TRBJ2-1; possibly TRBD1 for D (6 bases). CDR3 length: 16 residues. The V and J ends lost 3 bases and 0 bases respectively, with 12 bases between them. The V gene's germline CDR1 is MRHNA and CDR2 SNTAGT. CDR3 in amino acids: CASSDQGLSSYNEQFF. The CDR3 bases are TGTGCCAGCAGTGATCAGGGGTTGAGCTCCTACAATGAGCAGTTCTTC.

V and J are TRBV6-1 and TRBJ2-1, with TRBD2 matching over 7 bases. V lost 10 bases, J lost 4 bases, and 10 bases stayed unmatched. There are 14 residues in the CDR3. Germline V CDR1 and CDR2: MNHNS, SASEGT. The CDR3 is CATVAGPNYNEQFF. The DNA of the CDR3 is TGTGCCACCGTAGCGGGCCCGAATTACAATGAGCAGTTCTTC.

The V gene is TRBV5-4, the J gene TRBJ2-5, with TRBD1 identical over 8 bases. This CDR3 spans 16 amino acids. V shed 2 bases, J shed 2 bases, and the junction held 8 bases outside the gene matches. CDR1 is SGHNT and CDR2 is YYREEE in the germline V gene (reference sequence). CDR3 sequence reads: CASSLGDRGQQETQYF. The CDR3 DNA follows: TGTGCCAGCAGCTTAGGCGACAGGGGCCAGCAAGAGACCCAGTACTTC.

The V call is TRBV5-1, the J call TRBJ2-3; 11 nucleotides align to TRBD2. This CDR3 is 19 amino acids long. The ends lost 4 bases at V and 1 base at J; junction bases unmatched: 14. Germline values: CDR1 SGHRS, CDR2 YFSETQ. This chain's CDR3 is CASSLLIPGLADRTDTQYF. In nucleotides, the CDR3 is TGCGCCAGCAGCCTCCTCATACCGGGACTAGCGGATCGCACAGATACGCAGTATTTT.

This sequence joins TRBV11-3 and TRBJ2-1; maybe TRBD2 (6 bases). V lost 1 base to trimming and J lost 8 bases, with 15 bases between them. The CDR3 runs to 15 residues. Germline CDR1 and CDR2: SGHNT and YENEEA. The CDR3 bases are TGTGCCAGCAGCTTAGGAGGAGGGCCTGCAGATGAGCAGTTCTTC. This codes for CASSLGGGPADEQFF.

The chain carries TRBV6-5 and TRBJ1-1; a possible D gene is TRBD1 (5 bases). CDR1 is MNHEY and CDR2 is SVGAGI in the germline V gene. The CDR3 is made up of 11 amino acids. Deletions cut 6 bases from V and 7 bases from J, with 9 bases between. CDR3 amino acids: CASRTTGEAFF. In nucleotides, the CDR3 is TGTGCCAGCAGAACCACAGGTGAAGCTTTCTTT.

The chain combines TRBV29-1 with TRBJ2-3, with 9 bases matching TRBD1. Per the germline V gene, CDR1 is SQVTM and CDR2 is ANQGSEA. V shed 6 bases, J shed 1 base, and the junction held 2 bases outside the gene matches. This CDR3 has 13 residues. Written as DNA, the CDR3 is TGCAGCGTCAGGACAGGGGGCACAGATACGCAGTATTTT. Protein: CSVRTGGTDTQYF.

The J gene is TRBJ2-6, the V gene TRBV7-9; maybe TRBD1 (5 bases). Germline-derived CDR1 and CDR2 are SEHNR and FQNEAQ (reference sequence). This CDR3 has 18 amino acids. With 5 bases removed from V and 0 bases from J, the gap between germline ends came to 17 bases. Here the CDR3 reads CASSVGAGLSSGANVLTF. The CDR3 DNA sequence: TGTGCCAGCAGCGTAGGGGCAGGGCTAAGCTCTGGGGCCAACGTCCTGACTTTC.

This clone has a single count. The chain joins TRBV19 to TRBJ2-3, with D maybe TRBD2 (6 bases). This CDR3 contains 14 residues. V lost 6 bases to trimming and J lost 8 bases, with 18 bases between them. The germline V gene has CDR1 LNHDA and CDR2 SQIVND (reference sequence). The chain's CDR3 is CASSYREKAGTQYF. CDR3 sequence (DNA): TGTGCCAGTAGCTATCGGGAGAAAGCTGGTACGCAGTATTTT. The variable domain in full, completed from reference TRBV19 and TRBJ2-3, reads DGGITQSPKYLFRKEGQNVTLSCEQNLNHDAMYWYRQDPGQGLRLIYYSQIVNDFQKGDIAEGYSVSREKKESFPLTVTSAQKNPTAFYLCASSYREKAGTQYFGPGTRLTVL.

CDR3 amino acids: CSVDPSGRRDYGYTF. The CDR3 DNA reads as TGCAGCGTTGACCCCTCCGGAAGGCGAGACTATGGCTACACCTTC. J is TRBJ1-2 and V is TRBV29-1; D not resolved. The CDR3 length is 15 residues. Germline values: CDR1 SQVTM, CDR2 ANQGSEA. The germline V and J ends were trimmed by 3 bases and 3 bases, with 17 bases remaining between them.

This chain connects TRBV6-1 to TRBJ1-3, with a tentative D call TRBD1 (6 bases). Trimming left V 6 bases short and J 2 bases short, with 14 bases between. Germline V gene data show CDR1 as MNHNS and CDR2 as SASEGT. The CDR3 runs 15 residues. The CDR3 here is CASRADGGAGNTIYF. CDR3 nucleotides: TGTGCCAGCAGAGCCGACGGGGGCGCTGGAAACACCATATATTTT.

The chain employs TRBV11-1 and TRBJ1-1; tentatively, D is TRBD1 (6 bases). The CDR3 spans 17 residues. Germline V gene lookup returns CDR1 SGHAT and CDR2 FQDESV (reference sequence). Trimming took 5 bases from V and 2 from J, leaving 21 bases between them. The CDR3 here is CASSLRGGAISNTEAFF. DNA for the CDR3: TGTGCCAGCAGCCTACGTGGGGGGGCGATTTCAAACACTGAAGCTTTCTTT.

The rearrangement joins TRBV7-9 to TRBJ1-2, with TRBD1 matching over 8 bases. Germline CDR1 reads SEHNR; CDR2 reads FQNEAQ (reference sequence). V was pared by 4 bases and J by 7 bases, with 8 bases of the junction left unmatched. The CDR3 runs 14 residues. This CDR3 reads CASSSTTGVVGYTF. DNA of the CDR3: TGTGCCAGCAGCTCCACGACAGGGGTTGTTGGCTACACCTTC.

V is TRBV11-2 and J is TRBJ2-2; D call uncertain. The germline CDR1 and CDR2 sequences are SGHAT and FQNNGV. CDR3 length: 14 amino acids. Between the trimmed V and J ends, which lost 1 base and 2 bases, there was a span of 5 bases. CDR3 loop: CASSLVRNTGELFF. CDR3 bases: TGTGCCAGCAGCTTAGTGCGAAACACCGGGGAGCTGTTTTTT.

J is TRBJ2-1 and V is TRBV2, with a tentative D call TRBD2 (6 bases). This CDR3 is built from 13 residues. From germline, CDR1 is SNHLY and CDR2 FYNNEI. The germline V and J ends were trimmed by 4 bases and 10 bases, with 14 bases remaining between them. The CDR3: CASSAFLAQEQFF. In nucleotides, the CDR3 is TGTGCCAGCAGTGCCTTCCTAGCGCAGGAGCAGTTCTTC.

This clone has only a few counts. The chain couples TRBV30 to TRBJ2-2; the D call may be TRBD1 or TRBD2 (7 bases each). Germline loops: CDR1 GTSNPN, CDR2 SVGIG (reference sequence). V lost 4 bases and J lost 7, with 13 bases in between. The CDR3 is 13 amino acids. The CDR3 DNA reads TGTGCCTGGACGGGGAGGGGGCACGGGGAGCTGTTTTTT. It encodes CAWTGRGHGELFF.

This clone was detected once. The CDR3 reads CASSSSGRATGELFF. In nucleotides, the CDR3 is TGTGCCAGCAGCTCTAGCGGGAGGGCCACCGGGGAGCTGTTTTTT. The chain links TRBV7-2 to TRBJ2-2, with 12 bases aligning to TRBD2. The CDR3 has 15 amino acids. V lost 4 bases to trimming and J lost 4 bases; unmatched junction nucleotides: 1. The germline V gene encodes CDR1 SGHTA and CDR2 FQGNSA.

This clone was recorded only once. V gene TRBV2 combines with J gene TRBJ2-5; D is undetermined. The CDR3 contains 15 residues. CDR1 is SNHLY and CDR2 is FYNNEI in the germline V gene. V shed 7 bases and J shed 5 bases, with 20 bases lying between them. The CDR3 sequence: CASKALNSDRETQYF. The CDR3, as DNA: TGTGCCAGCAAGGCTTTAAACTCCGATAGGGAGACCCAGTACTTC. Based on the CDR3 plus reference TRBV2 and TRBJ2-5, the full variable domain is EPEVTQTPSHQVTQMGQEVILRCVPISNHLYFYWYRQILGQKVEFLVSFYNNEISEKSEIFDDQFSVERPDGSNFTLKIRSTKLEDSAMYFCASKALNSDRETQYFGPGTRLLVL.

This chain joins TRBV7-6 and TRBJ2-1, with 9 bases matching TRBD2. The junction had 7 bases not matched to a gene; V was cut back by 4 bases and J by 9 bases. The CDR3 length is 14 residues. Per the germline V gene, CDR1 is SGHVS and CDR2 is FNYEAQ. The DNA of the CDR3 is TGTGCCAGCAGCTCCGGGACTAGCCTCATTGAGCAGTTCTTC. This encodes CASSSGTSLIEQFF.

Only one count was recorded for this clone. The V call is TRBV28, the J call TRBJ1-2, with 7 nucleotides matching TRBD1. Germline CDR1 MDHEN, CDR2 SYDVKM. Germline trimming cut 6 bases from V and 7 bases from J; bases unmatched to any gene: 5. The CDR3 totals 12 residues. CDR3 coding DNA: TGTGCCAGCAGCCCGAAGGGGGCTGGCTACACCTTC. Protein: CASSPKGAGYTF.

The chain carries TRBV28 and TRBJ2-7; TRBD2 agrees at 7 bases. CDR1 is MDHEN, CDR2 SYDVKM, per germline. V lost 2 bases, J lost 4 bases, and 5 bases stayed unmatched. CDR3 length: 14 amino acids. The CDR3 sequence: CASSLEGGPYEQYF. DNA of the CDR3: TGTGCCAGCAGTTTAGAGGGAGGGCCGTACGAGCAGTACTTC.

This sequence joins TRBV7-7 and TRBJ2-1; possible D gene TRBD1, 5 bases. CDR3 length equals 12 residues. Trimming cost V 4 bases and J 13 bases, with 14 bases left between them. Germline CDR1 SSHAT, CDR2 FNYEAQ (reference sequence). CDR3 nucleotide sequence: TGTGCCAGCAGCTCACCGGGTGGACAACAGTTCTTC. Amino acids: CASSSPGGQQFF.

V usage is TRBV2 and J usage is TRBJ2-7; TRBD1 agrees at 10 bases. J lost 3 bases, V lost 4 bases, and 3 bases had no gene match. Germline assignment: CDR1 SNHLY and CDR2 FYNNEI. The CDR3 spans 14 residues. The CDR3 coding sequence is TGTGCCAGCAGTGCGGACAGGGGGAGCTACGAGCAGTACTTC. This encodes CASSADRGSYEQYF.

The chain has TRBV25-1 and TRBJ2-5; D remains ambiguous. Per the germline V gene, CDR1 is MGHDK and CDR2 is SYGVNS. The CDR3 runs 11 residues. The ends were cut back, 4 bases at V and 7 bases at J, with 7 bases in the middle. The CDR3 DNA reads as TGTGCCAGCAGTGCTGTAGGGACCCAGTACTTC. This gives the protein CASSAVGTQYF.

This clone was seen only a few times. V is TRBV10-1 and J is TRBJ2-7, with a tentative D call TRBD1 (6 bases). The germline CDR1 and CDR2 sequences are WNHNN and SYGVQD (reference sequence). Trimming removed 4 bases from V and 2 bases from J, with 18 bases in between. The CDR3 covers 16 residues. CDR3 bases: TGCGCCAGCAGTGGACAACAGGGCTCCTCTACCTACGAGCAGTACTTC. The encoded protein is CASSGQQGSSTYEQYF.

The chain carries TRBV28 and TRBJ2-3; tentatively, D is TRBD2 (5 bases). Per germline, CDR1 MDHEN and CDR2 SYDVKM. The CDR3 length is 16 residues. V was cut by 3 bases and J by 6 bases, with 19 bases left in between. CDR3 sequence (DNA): TGTGCCAGCAGTTTTGCAGCGGCATTCACGATGGATACGCAGTATTTT. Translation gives CASSFAAAFTMDTQYF.

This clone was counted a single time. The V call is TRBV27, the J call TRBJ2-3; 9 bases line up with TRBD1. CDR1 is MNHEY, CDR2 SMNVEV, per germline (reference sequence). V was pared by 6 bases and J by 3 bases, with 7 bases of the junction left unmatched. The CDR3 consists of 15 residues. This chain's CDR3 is CASRPRTGVTDTQYF. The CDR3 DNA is TGTGCCAGCAGACCACGGACAGGGGTAACAGATACGCAGTATTTT.

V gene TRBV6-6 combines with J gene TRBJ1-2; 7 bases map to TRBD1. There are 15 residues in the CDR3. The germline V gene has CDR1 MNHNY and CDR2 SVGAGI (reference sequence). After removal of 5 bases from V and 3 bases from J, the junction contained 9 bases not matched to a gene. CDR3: CASSDPTGKDYGYTF. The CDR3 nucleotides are TGTGCCAGCAGTGACCCGACAGGGAAAGACTATGGCTACACCTTC.

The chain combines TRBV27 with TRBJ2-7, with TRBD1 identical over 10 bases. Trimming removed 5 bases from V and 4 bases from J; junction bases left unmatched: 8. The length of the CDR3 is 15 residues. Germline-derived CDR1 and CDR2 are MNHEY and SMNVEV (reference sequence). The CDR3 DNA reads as TGTGCCAGCAGTCTTGGGGACAGGGGATTTTACGAGCAGTACTTC. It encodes CASSLGDRGFYEQYF.

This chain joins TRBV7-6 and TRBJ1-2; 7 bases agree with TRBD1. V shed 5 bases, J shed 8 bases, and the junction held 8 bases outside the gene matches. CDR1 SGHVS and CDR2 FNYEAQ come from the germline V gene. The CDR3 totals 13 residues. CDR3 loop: CASSPTGPQGYTF. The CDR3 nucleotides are TGTGCCAGCAGCCCGACAGGGCCCCAAGGCTACACCTTC.